One sample yielded the 23 T cell receptor beta chains listed below, sequenced in a study of patients and donors after allogeneic stem cell transplantation. TCRdb recomputed calls from the RT-PCR reads with MiXCR, one row per CDR3 protein. The data hold about a million distinct CDR3 sequences, with about a sixth observed a single time. The sequenced sample was blood, either unsorted or a sorted T cell fraction (not recorded which). The receptors stem from a human donor who was either an allogeneic HSCT recipient or a stem cell or donor lymphocyte infusion donor (not recorded which). It is not recorded whose cells these are; they may come from a transplant donor.

The CDR3 DNA sequence: TGCAGTGCTCTCGGACAGGGAAGTCACACCATATATTTT. This translates into CSALGQGSHTIYF. The chain employs TRBV20-1 and TRBJ1-3, with TRBD1 matching 8 bases. The CDR3 has 13 residues. V was pared by 5 bases and J by 8 bases, with 8 bases of the junction left unmatched. The germline gives CDR1 DFQATT, CDR2 SNEGSKA (reference sequence).

The rearrangement links TRBV29-1 to TRBJ2-3, with 11 bases matching TRBD1. The V gene end was trimmed by 7 bases and the J gene end by 6 bases; junction bases not matched to a gene: 12. Germline CDR1 SQVTM, CDR2 ANQGSEA. The CDR3 consists of 15 residues. CDR3 in DNA: TGCAGCGCACGTTCCGGGACAGGGGGGCGGGATACGCAGTATTTT. This gives the protein CSARSGTGGRDTQYF.

The chain employs TRBV7-3 and TRBJ1-1, with D maybe TRBD1 (5 bases). Germline V gene sequence: CDR1 SGHTA, CDR2 FQGTGA. V shed 5 bases and J shed 5 bases, with 15 bases lying between them. The CDR3 extends over 14 amino acids. For the CDR3, the DNA is TGTGCCAGCAGCCCAGGGAGGCAAAGGACTGAAGCTTTCTTT. Encoded protein: CASSPGRQRTEAFF.

J is TRBJ1-2 and V is TRBV7-8; a weak D match, TRBD1 (5 bases). CDR1 and CDR2 from the germline V gene are SGHVS and FQNEAQ. This CDR3 contains 15 residues. V was cut by 1 base and J by 5 bases, with 14 bases left in between. The CDR3, as DNA: TGTGCCAGCAGCTTAGGGGAAGACAGCTTGTATGGCTACACCTTC. It translates to CASSLGEDSLYGYTF.

This clonotype has a handful of counts. J is TRBJ1-2 and V is TRBV29-1; the D gene is possibly TRBD1 (5 bases). The V end was cut by 6 bases, the J end by 1 base, with 12 bases between. From germline, CDR1 is SQVTM and CDR2 ANQGSEA. CDR3 length: 13 residues. For the CDR3, the DNA is TGCAGCGTCCGGGACGGTATTAACTATGGCTACACCTTC. Its protein product is CSVRDGINYGYTF.

The chain uses TRBV20-1 and TRBJ1-6, with D hard to call. V was clipped by 3 bases and J by 7 bases, with 16 bases between them. The CDR3 is 15 amino acids. The germline V gene has CDR1 DFQATT and CDR2 SNEGSKA (reference sequence). The CDR3 here is CSASRGFLANSPLHF. For the CDR3, the DNA is TGCAGTGCTAGTAGAGGGTTTCTGGCGAATTCACCCCTCCACTTT.

The table lists this clonotype with a few counts. The rearrangement uses TRBV11-2 and TRBJ1-6; TRBD1 is a possible D gene (5 bases). The length of the CDR3 is 14 residues. The V gene's germline CDR1 is SGHAT and CDR2 FQNNGV. Trimming removed 2 bases from V and 7 bases from J, with 9 bases in between. In DNA, the CDR3 is TGTGCCAGCAGCTTACGGGGGAAGAATTCACCCCTCCACTTT. Encoded protein: CASSLRGKNSPLHF. The full variable domain, its missing parts supplied by reference TRBV11-2 and TRBJ1-6, is EAGVAQSPRYKIIEKRQSVAFWCNPISGHATLYWYQQILGQGPKLLIQFQNNGVVDDSQLPKDRFSAERLKGVDSTLKIQPAKLEDSAVYLCASSLRGKNSPLHFGNGTRLTVT.

V is TRBV25-1 and J is TRBJ2-2; 11 bases match TRBD1. The V and J ends lost 4 bases and 7 bases, in that order; junction bases with no gene match: 8. This CDR3 region has 16 residues. Germline V gene sequence: CDR1 MGHDK, CDR2 SYGVNS. The CDR3 DNA sequence: TGTGCCAGCAGTGCTTCGGGGACAGGGGGGGGCGGGGAGCTGTTTTTT. It yields the protein CASSASGTGGGGELFF.

The chain has TRBV24-1 and TRBJ2-2; 8 bases map to TRBD1. V was clipped by 7 bases and J by 5 bases; unmatched bases: 11. Germline CDR1 KGHDR, CDR2 SFDVKD. CDR3 length: 16 amino acids. The CDR3 protein is CATSATGVVGTGELFF. CDR3 DNA: TGTGCCACCAGCGCGACAGGGGTGGTTGGGACCGGGGAGCTGTTTTTT.

The chain joins TRBV20-1 to TRBJ1-4; tentatively, D is TRBD1 (5 bases). Per germline, CDR1 DFQATT and CDR2 SNEGSKA (reference sequence). The length of the CDR3 is 14 residues. V was cut by 0 bases and J by 15 bases, with 20 bases left in between. Written as DNA, the CDR3 is TGCAGTGCTAGAGATAGAAGGGGACGGGATGGGGTGTTTTTT. Translating it yields CSARDRRGRDGVFF.

This clonotype was counted between two and nine times. This chain links TRBV29-1 with TRBJ1-2; D gene uncertain. The V end was cut by 8 bases, the J end by 3 bases, with 10 bases between. CDR1 SQVTM and CDR2 ANQGSEA come from the germline V gene. The CDR3 spans 11 residues. The CDR3 DNA reads as TGCAGCTGGGCGGACGACTATGGCTACACCTTC. The encoded protein is CSWADDYGYTF.

This clonotype was observed a handful of times. This rearrangement joins TRBV10-3 to TRBJ2-1; D is perhaps TRBD2 (5 bases). V was shortened by 3 bases and J by 2 bases, with 11 bases between the two germline ends. This CDR3 region has 15 residues. The germline CDR1 and CDR2 sequences are ENHRY and SYGVKD. CDR3 region: CAISDPSTPYNEQFF. The CDR3 DNA sequence: TGTGCCATCAGTGATCCTAGCACCCCCTACAATGAGCAGTTCTTC.

The J gene is TRBJ2-7, the V gene TRBV5-1, with 9 bases matching TRBD1. Germline values: CDR1 SGHRS, CDR2 YFSETQ. Trimming at V came to 0 bases and at J to 9 bases, leaving 4 bases not matched to a gene. The CDR3 length is 13 residues. The CDR3 loop is CASSLGGQGWQYF. The CDR3 region has the DNA TGCGCCAGCAGCTTGGGGGGACAGGGATGGCAGTACTTC.

This chain links TRBV28 with TRBJ1-3, with D perhaps TRBD1 (6 bases). This CDR3 spans 14 amino acids. V was pared by 1 base and J by 8 bases, with 12 bases between. Germline V gives CDR1 MDHEN, CDR2 SYDVKM. CDR3 coding DNA: TGTGCCAGCAGTTTATCCAGGGGATCAGACACCATATATTTT. Amino acid sequence: CASSLSRGSDTIYF.

This clonotype has a handful of counts. The V gene is TRBV27, the J gene TRBJ1-2; D ambiguous. The CDR3 totals 17 residues. From germline, CDR1 is MNHEY and CDR2 SMNVEV (reference sequence). Trimming took 4 bases from V and 4 from J, leaving 22 bases between them. The CDR3 sequence is CASSSTFGRLSSYGYTF. The CDR3 nucleotides read TGTGCCAGCAGTTCCACTTTCGGACGGTTATCTTCCTATGGCTACACCTTC.

This clonotype was seen more than once but under ten times. The chain joins TRBV7-2 to TRBJ1-1, with D possibly being TRBD1 (6 bases). The CDR3 loop spans 14 amino acids. Germline lookup yields CDR1 SGHTA and CDR2 FQGNSA. Deletions cut 5 bases from V and 4 bases from J, with 14 bases between. The CDR3 DNA reads as TGTGCCAGCAGCCGAAGGGCAGGGGCCACTGAAGCTTTCTTT. It yields the protein CASSRRAGATEAFF.

A note on this clonotype: The junction does not match germline at one end; this may be a read error. This sequence joins TRBV7-7 and TRBJ2-3; D may be TRBD1 (5 bases). CDR3 length: 16 amino acids. Germline V gives CDR1 SSHAT, CDR2 FNYEAQ (reference sequence). The CDR3 coding sequence is TGTGCTAGCAGCCCCGTCTGGGGCGGCAAAACAGATACGCAGTATTTT. Residues: CASSPVWGGKTDTQYF.

This clonotype was found a few times. V is TRBV7-8 and J is TRBJ1-1; the D is unclear. V was shortened by 5 bases and J by 1 base, with 8 bases between the two germline ends. CDR3 length: 13 residues. Looked up from germline, CDR1 is SGHVS and CDR2 is FQNEAQ. This chain's CDR3 is CASSQRANTEAFF. The CDR3 nucleotides read TGTGCCAGCAGCCAGAGGGCGAACACTGAAGCTTTCTTT.

This clonotype was seen many times. CDR3 in amino acids: CASSLRQTGELFF. CDR3 DNA sequence: TGTGCCAGCAGTTTAAGGCAGACCGGGGAGCTGTTTTTT. The chain uses TRBV12-3 or TRBV12-4 and TRBJ2-2; D is ambiguous. Trimming cost V 2 bases and J 5 bases, with 6 bases left between them. This CDR3 comprises 13 residues.

The gene calls are TRBV4-3 and TRBJ2-7; 9 bases agree with TRBD1. The V and J ends lost 0 bases and 7 bases, in that order; junction bases with no gene match: 10. Germline V lookup: CDR1 LGHNA, CDR2 YSLEER. The CDR3 consists of 16 residues. CDR3 DNA sequence: TGCGCCAGCAGCCAAGATGCGGGGACAGGGAGTAGGGAGCAGTACTTC. This sequence encodes CASSQDAGTGSREQYF.

The sample holds a few counts of this clonotype. J is TRBJ2-1 and V is TRBV24-1; TRBD2 aligns across 13 bases. The CDR3 sequence is 19 residues long. Germline CDR1 and CDR2: KGHDR and SFDVKD. Losses at the gene ends were 4 bases for V and 0 bases for J; bases not matched to a gene: 8. CDR3 in DNA: TGTGCCACCAGTGACCCTGGGACTAGCGGGAAGCCCTCCTACAATGAGCAGTTCTTC. Protein product: CATSDPGTSGKPSYNEQFF.

The gene calls are TRBV6-2 or TRBV6-3 and TRBJ2-1; possible D gene TRBD2, 5 bases. V was shortened by 4 bases and J by 4 bases, with 11 bases between the two germline ends. Germline V gene sequence: CDR1 MNHEY, CDR2 SVGEGT. This CDR3 has 14 residues. The CDR3 region has the DNA TGTGCCAGCAGTTCGGACTCACCGTACAATGAGCAGTTCTTC. This encodes CASSSDSPYNEQFF.

The chain has TRBV2 and TRBJ1-1; weak D call: TRBD1 (5 bases). This CDR3 is 13 amino acids long. Trimming stripped 7 bases from V and 4 bases from J, with 13 bases between. Germline CDR1 and CDR2: SNHLY and FYNNEI. CDR3 loop: CASIGHFVTEAFF. The CDR3, as DNA: TGTGCCAGCATTGGACACTTCGTCACTGAAGCTTTCTTT.